This T cell receptor (beta chain) was profiled in a study of cytomegalovirus exposure and HLA in healthy donors (dated by TCRdb to about 2017). In the study overall: In an earlier analysis of about 560 of the donors, 276 Gb of sequence data and 100 million or so unique TCR beta sequences from 180 million or so T cells were reported. Of the 398 genotyped donors, 75% to 85% were placed in the genetic ancestry cluster associated with self-reported Caucasian donors. The study used immunosequencing to profile the T cell repertoires of approximately 690 subjects and linked those repertoires to cytomegalovirus serostatus. A separate validation cohort of 100 to 150 different subjects was used in addition to the approximately 610-subject first cohort. All discovery cohort repertoires had been generated on a single sequencing platform. The study combined high-throughput TCR immunosequencing, statistical association of individual TCRs with disease status, and machine learning to predict cytomegalovirus infection status. In the later analysis, no new phenotypic data were used to find candidate immune exposures; instead, reliance was placed on TCR beta sequences and their occurrence across donors. Across 398 genotyped donors of the cohort, an average of about 220,000 unique TCR beta nucleotide sequences per donor were sequenced, and 15% to 20% of those sequences were non-productive. A later analysis re-examined previously published TCR beta repertoires from about 670 donors and added high-resolution HLA genotyping to investigate patterns of TCR occurrence. About 5 DR-DQ haplotypes were handled as single units for association and clustering, since linkage in the cohort was strong. The study was designed to test whether signatures of past pathogen exposure could be identified by cataloging public T cell receptors. An early release that covered 640 HLA-typed donors contained around 330 gigabases of sequencing data and 65 million to 100 million unique TCR sequences. A later genetic analysis took genome-wide SNP genotypes for about 65% of the 666 donors and used that subset as a discovery cohort. The number of typed donors differed by locus: about 629-630 for A, B, C, DRB1 and DQB1; 522 for DQA1; fewer than 610 for DPA1; and roughly 450 for DPB1. Donor age, sex, ethnicity and CMV serostatus were compiled together with the repertoire data. To decide whether each TCR beta V gene segment behaved as functional or pseudogenic, an earlier analysis of approximately 590 of the donors relied on high-throughput TCR beta sequencing. Both class I and class II loci were covered by HLA typing, at four-digit resolution.

This clone was picked up one time. Its antigen target is currently unknown. No base quality information exists; no much larger clone differs at one position. The cohort comprised more than 550 healthy bone marrow donors. Cohort members were all nominally healthy when sampled, although unrecorded immune exposures were likely present. The donor tested CMV seronegative, placing the donor among the approximately 360 seronegative members of the cohort. A peripheral blood sample was collected from each donor, and TCR beta sequencing was performed on peripheral blood mononuclear cells. The Qiagen DNeasy Blood Extraction Kit was used to extract genomic DNA from the blood cell samples. On the study overall, not on this receptor specifically: Across donors, most TCR sequences were observed very rarely, whereas some public TCRs were present in many individuals. A cluster of highly shared sequence variants was judged likely to be a technical artifact of the sequencing pipeline. A later genetic analysis reported fewer N-insertions in productive TCRs among donors in an Asian-associated ancestry cluster than the roughly 700-donor mean. A later analysis reported that several top co-occurrence clusters appeared linked to parvovirus B19, influenza, CMV and Epstein-Barr virus. In the study, some 160 TCR beta chains were listed as associated with cytomegalovirus. CMV serostatus was the only immune exposure information available for the cohort. A further reported finding was that TCR beta sequences accurately predicted the HLA-A and HLA-B alleles for most subjects in the first cohort. Because some donors lacked HLA typing at each locus, the association tests relied only on the typed subset. Because counts were too low, roughly 16 rarely observed V segments, including chromosome 9 orphons, were left out of the earlier analysis of approximately 580 of the donors. In a later analysis, 15,000 to 20,000 TCR beta sequences were associated with specific HLA alleles at a false discovery rate of 0.05. The presence/absence analyses assumed that sequencing depth was roughly uniform across donors, and that assumption may not be true. A later analysis found that TCR association rates varied across HLA loci, with DRB1 alleles showing the most associated TCRs and HLA-C alleles the fewest. According to a later analysis, most CMV-associated TCR beta chains appeared to be HLA-restricted, and the HLA associations seemed to be driven largely by CMV exposure. Assigning TCR associations to individual alleles was difficult when HLA alleles, especially DR and DQ, strongly co-occurred. This cohort had only TCR beta chains sequenced, and the lack of alpha or paired-chain data limited which features could be detected. In an earlier analysis of some 500 of the donors, most TCR beta V segments were observed in productive rearrangements about 90% or about 30% of the time, broadly matching IMGT annotations. In a later analysis, HLA-associated TCR beta chains were found to be more clonally expanded and to have lower generation probabilities than equally common non-associated chains. The authors suggested that the approach could potentially be extended to other disease states and immunological phenotypes. Linkage disequilibrium might explain the correlated functional status among segregating V segments, but an unknown experimental factor could not be ruled out. The classifier was reported to diagnose cytomegalovirus status with high specificity and sensitivity in both the original and validation cohorts. A later genetic analysis associated a missense DCLRE1C variant with V-gene and J-gene trimming of TCR beta chains, and an independent cohort replicated the association. In vitro tests confirmed that a few of the cytomegalovirus-associated TCR beta chains recognize cytomegalovirus antigens.

The library was generated by the immunoSEQ multiplex PCR assay. A mixture of 60 forward primers for TCR Vbeta segments and 13 reverse primers for TCR Jbeta segments was used in the multiplex PCR. The CDR3 region of rearranged TCR beta genes was amplified from genomic DNA with a multiplex PCR assay. The Illumina HiSeq System was used to sequence the amplified TCR beta libraries as 87-base-pair reads. Processing in the source paper ran as follows. Across the 670 or so repertoires, a later analysis counted approximately 83 million unique TCR beta chains, 9 million to 14 million of which were shared by at least two donors. To remove PCR and sequencing errors, raw reads were error-corrected and collapsed into unique sequences using a nearest-neighbor algorithm that merged closely related sequences. To assign V, D and J gene segments, CDR3 sequences were aligned to IMGT reference sequences. For a sequence to be retained, a match of at least six nucleotides to both a V gene segment and a J gene segment was required. Rearrangements were called productive when the CDR3 lacked stop codons and stayed in frame with V and J; all others were non-productive. CDR3 was defined by IMGT convention, running from the second conserved V-encoded cysteine to the conserved J-encoded phenylalanine. The earlier analysis of fewer than 700 of the donors excluded sequences that lacked an unambiguous match to a single V gene segment. In an earlier analysis of some 590 of the donors, a V segment was called functional when productive rearrangements were above 56.7%, and segregating when the standard deviation between donors exceeded 5%. A statistical classification framework was built for diagnosing cytomegalovirus status from the catalog of TCR beta chain sequences. In a later analysis, TCR nucleotide sequences were compared against IMGT/GENE-DB human TR gene sequences so that V and J genes could be assigned. Using the TCRdist pipeline, a later analysis assigned CDR3 sequences along with most-parsimonious VDJ recombination scenarios. In a later analysis, every TCR beta chain was defined by the combination of its CDR3 amino acid sequence and its V-gene family, and reads without a unique V-gene family were dropped. As a way to deal with suspected cross-contamination and a sequencing artifact, a later analysis dropped approximately 590 nucleotide sequences that were highly shared and had low generation probability. A later analysis calculated a clonal expansion index for each public chain from normalized within-repertoire ranks of inferred template counts. In a later analysis, generation probabilities were computed with a VDJ recombination model fitted to out-of-frame rearrangements, and the resulting probabilities were checked against IGoR. In a later analysis, hypergeometric tests were used to score TCR-TCR, TCR-HLA and TCR-CMV co-occurrence, with a repertoire-size bias correction applied to TCR pairs. In a later analysis, false discovery rates were estimated by permuting HLA or CMV assignments 20 times. In a later analysis, co-occurring TCRs were grouped using DBSCAN, and TCRdist sequence similarity was added for clustering within HLA-allele-positive subsets. Co-occurrence clustering excluded repertoires with fewer than 30,000 or more than 120,000 public chains, plus five with anomalous nucleotide sharing. The immuneACCESS repertoire file appears here via TCRdb, limited to in-frame rearrangements. These files lack a portion of the clones; in checked studies, under half of the deficit traces to unresolved V genes, and the cause of the others is not known. V and J calls and clone size are given by that table; D and trimming were obtained from the DNA. The sample table holds some 150,000 clones, of which approximately 87% were seen once. The ten largest clones take up about 1.5% of the sample.

This sequence was found in a man aged 35 to 55 in good health and CMV-seronegative. Sequencing was performed on PBMCs.

In nucleotide form, the sequence is TGTGCCAGCAGTTACGGTCTAGCGGGAGGGAGAGAGACCCAGTACTTC. The resulting protein is CASSYGLAGGRETQYF. The chain uses TRBV6-5 and TRBJ2-5; 12 junctional bases match TRBD2. Trimming accounts for 2 bases at V and 4 bases at J, while the number of junction bases matched to no gene is 5. The CDR3 measures 16 amino acids from cysteine to phenylalanine. Just CDR3 DNA is preserved here, 48 bases in frame from base 1. CDR1 is given as MNHEY and CDR2 as SVGAGI, both from the germline V gene.